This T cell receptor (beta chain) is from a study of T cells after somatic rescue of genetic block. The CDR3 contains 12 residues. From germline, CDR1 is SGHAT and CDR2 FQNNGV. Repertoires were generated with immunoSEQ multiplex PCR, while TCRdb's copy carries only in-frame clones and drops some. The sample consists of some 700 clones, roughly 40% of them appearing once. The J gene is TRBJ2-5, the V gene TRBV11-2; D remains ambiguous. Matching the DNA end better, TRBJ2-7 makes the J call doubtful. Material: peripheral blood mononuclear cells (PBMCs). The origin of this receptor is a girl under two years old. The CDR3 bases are TGTGCCAGCAGCTTAGACAGATACGAGCAGTACTTC. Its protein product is CASSLDRYEQYF.